The 29 T cell receptor beta chains below were found in one sample sequenced in a study of shared clonotypes between healthy human individuals. Profiled with immunoSEQ multiplex PCR; TCRdb holds only in-frame clones, not every one. Found here are some 2.4 million clones, 80% to 95% of them singletons; the top ten hold approximately 0.36%. The sequencing input was naive CD4+ T cells from PBMCs. Described subset: CD45RA+ positively selected. Source of these receptors: a man between 18 and 35 years old in good health. Some clones in this sample may be carry-over from other donors' samples.

The chain recombines TRBV19 with TRBJ2-2; D uncertain. The CDR3 sequence is 20 residues long. Germline V gene data show CDR1 as LNHDA and CDR2 as SQIVND (reference sequence). V lost 2 bases and J 2 bases, leaving 24 bases between the germline ends. The CDR3 DNA reads TGTGCCAGTAGTATACTTCCCCGGAGCAGCTACCTCCTAAACACCGGGGAGCTGTTTTTT. It is translated as CASSILPRSSYLLNTGELFF.

Note on this clone: The same CDR3 arises from other DNA sequences in this sample as well. The chain couples TRBV5-1 to TRBJ1-3; tentative D call: TRBD1 (6 bases). V was pared by 0 bases and J by 4 bases, with 8 bases between. The CDR3 runs 14 residues. Germline loops: CDR1 SGHRS, CDR2 YFSETQ. The DNA for the CDR3 is TGCGCCAGCAGCTTGGGAGGGACAGGAAACACCATATATTTT. Protein product: CASSLGGTGNTIYF. Filled out from reference TRBV5-1 and TRBJ1-3, the complete variable domain reads KAGVTQTPRYLIKTRGQQVTLSCSPISGHRSVSWYQQTPGQGLQFLFEYFSETQRNKGNFPGRFSGRQFSNSRSEMNVSTLELGDSALYLCASSLGGTGNTIYFGEGSWLTVV.

This chain uses TRBV18 with TRBJ1-1; D is unresolved. V lost 3 bases and J lost 0, with 14 bases in between. The germline V gene has CDR1 KGHSH and CDR2 LQKENI. The CDR3 loop spans 16 amino acids. The CDR3 protein is CASSPSQIFMNTEAFF. The CDR3 DNA reads as TGTGCCAGCTCACCTTCACAGATTTTTATGAACACTGAAGCTTTCTTT.

The chain combines TRBV11-2 with TRBJ2-6, with D unclear. The CDR3 contains 16 residues. V was trimmed by 5 bases and J by 12 bases, leaving 23 bases between them. The germline CDR1 and CDR2 sequences are SGHAT and FQNNGV. DNA of the CDR3: TGTGCCAGCAGCCCCCTCCAATGGTTCCAGGAGCCCGTCCTGACTTTC. Encoded protein: CASSPLQWFQEPVLTF.

The gene calls are TRBV30 and TRBJ2-3, with D hard to call. The CDR3 loop spans 13 amino acids. Deletions cut 5 bases from V and 0 bases from J, with 9 bases between. CDR1 and CDR2 from the germline V gene are GTSNPN and SVGIG (reference sequence). The CDR3 DNA reads as TGTGCCTGGGGAAGGCTTAGCACAGATACGCAGTATTTT. Translation: CAWGRLSTDTQYF.

V usage is TRBV7-2 and J usage is TRBJ2-7, with D possibly matching TRBD2 (6 bases). Germline CDR1 and CDR2: SGHTA and FQGNSA. The germline V and J ends were trimmed by 3 bases and 5 bases, with 17 bases remaining between them. This CDR3 spans 15 amino acids. The CDR3 DNA sequence: TGTGCCAGCAGCTTGGGATTTCGGGAGTTCAACGAGCAGTACTTC. Encoded protein: CASSLGFREFNEQYF.

The chain has TRBV4-1 and TRBJ2-3; 8 nucleotides line up with TRBD2. The ends lost 4 bases at V and 1 base at J; junction bases unmatched: 7. CDR1 and CDR2 from the germline V gene are MGHRA and YSYEKL. There are 16 residues in the CDR3. The CDR3 bases are TGCGCCAGCAGCCCAAAAGCGGGAGTTGGCACAGATACGCAGTATTTT. Its protein is CASSPKAGVGTDTQYF.

The CDR3 loop is CASTLTPGQYGYTF. As DNA, the CDR3 is TGCGCCAGCACTCTTACACCGGGACAGTATGGCTACACCTTC. V is TRBV5-1 and J is TRBJ1-2, with 7 bases aligning to TRBD1. The CDR3 is made up of 14 amino acids. Germline CDR1 SGHRS, CDR2 YFSETQ. V shed 6 bases and J 5 bases; nucleotides not matched to a gene: 10. The full variable domain, in which reference TRBV5-1 and TRBJ1-2 provide the parts outside the CDR3, is KAGVTQTPRYLIKTRGQQVTLSCSPISGHRSVSWYQQTPGQGLQFLFEYFSETQRNKGNFPGRFSGRQFSNSRSEMNVSTLELGDSALYLCASTLTPGQYGYTFGSGTRLTVV.

This rearrangement joins TRBV5-1 to TRBJ1-4; possible D gene TRBD1, 5 bases. Per germline, CDR1 SGHRS and CDR2 YFSETQ. Trimming removed 1 base from V and 7 bases from J, with 11 bases in between. The CDR3 has 14 residues. CDR3 bases: TGCGCCAGCAGCTTGTATCAGGGAGGTGAAAAACTGTTTTTT. It codes for CASSLYQGGEKLFF. Variable domain in full (rest from reference TRBV5-1 and TRBJ1-4): KAGVTQTPRYLIKTRGQQVTLSCSPISGHRSVSWYQQTPGQGLQFLFEYFSETQRNKGNFPGRFSGRQFSNSRSEMNVSTLELGDSALYLCASSLYQGGEKLFFGSGTQLSVL.

As for this clone: Other nucleotide sequences in the sample specify the same CDR3. V usage is TRBV5-1 and J usage is TRBJ1-1; D may be TRBD1 (5 bases). Between the trimmed V and J ends, which lost 4 bases and 3 bases, there was a span of 16 bases. Germline V lookup: CDR1 SGHRS, CDR2 YFSETQ. The CDR3 totals 15 residues. The CDR3 DNA sequence: TGCGCCAGCAGCGGGACCGGGACGGGGGACACTGAAGCTTTCTTT. Protein: CASSGTGTGDTEAFF. The full variable domain, its missing parts supplied by reference TRBV5-1 and TRBJ1-1, is KAGVTQTPRYLIKTRGQQVTLSCSPISGHRSVSWYQQTPGQGLQFLFEYFSETQRNKGNFPGRFSGRQFSNSRSEMNVSTLELGDSALYLCASSGTGTGDTEAFFGQGTRLTVV.

The V and J genes are TRBV18 and TRBJ1-1; D uncertain. This CDR3 is 15 amino acids long. Germline assignment: CDR1 KGHSH and CDR2 LQKENI. The V end was cut by 4 bases, the J end by 3 bases, with 15 bases between. CDR3: CASSLNGIRDTEAFF. CDR3 in DNA: TGTGCCAGCTCACTGAACGGAATACGAGACACTGAAGCTTTCTTT.

In the case of this clone: This specimen includes other DNA sequences encoding the same CDR3. The rearrangement joins TRBV5-4 to TRBJ1-1; D is unresolved. Germline loops: CDR1 SGHNT, CDR2 YYREEE (reference sequence). This CDR3 has 15 amino acids. Trimming removed 0 bases at V and 0 bases at J, with 9 bases between. The CDR3 DNA is TGTGCCAGCAGCTTGGCAGGCAACATGAACACTGAAGCTTTCTTT. Protein sequence: CASSLAGNMNTEAFF.

The rearrangement uses TRBV11-3 and TRBJ2-1; TRBD1 is a possible D gene (5 bases). Germline loops: CDR1 SGHNT, CDR2 YENEEA. Trimming shortened V by 3 bases and J by 0 bases, and 9 bases separated the two germline ends. CDR3 length equals 15 residues. CDR3 residues: CASSLGLSSYNEQFF. In nucleotides, the CDR3 is TGTGCCAGCAGCTTGGGGCTGAGCTCCTACAATGAGCAGTTCTTC.

Concerning this clone itself: At the DNA level, this CDR3 is encoded by other sequences in the same sample as well. The chain has TRBV6-5 and TRBJ2-3; D is unresolved. The germline V and J ends were trimmed by 5 bases and 1 base, with 10 bases remaining between them. The CDR3 is 14 amino acids. The V gene's germline CDR1 is MNHEY and CDR2 SVGAGI. Here the CDR3 DNA reads TGTGCCAGCAGTCCCCGGCGTGGCACAGATACGCAGTATTTT. It codes for CASSPRRGTDTQYF.

J is TRBJ2-3 and V is TRBV18; 13 bases agree with TRBD2. The CDR3 totals 15 residues. The V and J ends lost 4 bases and 7 bases, in that order; junction bases with no gene match: 5. Germline CDR1 is KGHSH and CDR2 is LQKENI. The CDR3 protein is CASSRGTSGTNTQYF. CDR3 nucleotides: TGTGCCAGCTCACGCGGGACTAGCGGGACGAATACGCAGTATTTT.

The rearrangement joins TRBV29-1 to TRBJ1-4; weak D call: TRBD1 (5 bases). The germline CDR1 and CDR2 sequences are SQVTM and ANQGSEA. Between the trimmed V and J ends, which lost 4 bases and 13 bases, there was a span of 22 bases. This CDR3 spans 14 amino acids. In DNA, the CDR3 is TGCAGCGTTGCGTCGGGGACCGGCGGTCGTGGACTGTTTTTT. Amino acid sequence: CSVASGTGGRGLFF.

The gene calls are TRBV4-3 and TRBJ2-3; the D is unclear. The CDR3 runs to 13 residues. V lost 0 bases and J 4 bases, leaving 5 bases between the germline ends. From germline, CDR1 is LGHNA and CDR2 YSLEER. CDR3 loop: CASSQEGPDTQYF. In DNA, the CDR3 is TGCGCCAGCAGCCAAGAAGGTCCAGATACGCAGTATTTT.

This clone occurred a few times. The chain has TRBV18 and TRBJ1-2; no clear D gene. Germline lookup yields CDR1 KGHSH and CDR2 LQKENI. The CDR3 runs to 14 residues. The V and J ends lost 6 bases and 4 bases respectively, with 15 bases between them. CDR3 nucleotide sequence: TGTGCCAGCTCCCGGGCCGTAACCCTCTATGGCTACACCTTC. Translated: CASSRAVTLYGYTF.

This chain joins TRBV5-1 and TRBJ2-1; 13 positions match TRBD2. CDR1 SGHRS and CDR2 YFSETQ come from the germline V gene. The J segment lost 6 bases and the V segment lost 4 bases, leaving 4 bases of the junction unmatched. The CDR3 has 15 residues. The CDR3 spells CASSTGLAGANEQFF. CDR3 bases: TGCGCCAGCAGCACAGGACTAGCGGGAGCCAATGAGCAGTTCTTC. Using reference TRBV5-1 and TRBJ2-1 for the parts outside the CDR3, the full variable domain is KAGVTQTPRYLIKTRGQQVTLSCSPISGHRSVSWYQQTPGQGLQFLFEYFSETQRNKGNFPGRFSGRQFSNSRSEMNVSTLELGDSALYLCASSTGLAGANEQFFGPGTRLTVL.

The genes are TRBV29-1 and TRBJ2-5, with a tentative D call TRBD1 (6 bases). The CDR3 runs to 13 residues. V was cut by 2 bases and J by 3 bases, with 10 bases left in between. Germline V gene data show CDR1 as SQVTM and CDR2 as ANQGSEA. The CDR3 nucleotides are TGCAGCGTTGAAAGGCAGGGGAAAGAGACCCAGTACTTC. Translation gives CSVERQGKETQYF.

The chain joins TRBV6-5 to TRBJ2-7; weak D call: TRBD1 (6 bases). V was cut by 6 bases and J by 3 bases, with 12 bases left in between. CDR1 MNHEY and CDR2 SVGAGI come from the germline V gene. The CDR3 consists of 13 residues. Written as DNA, the CDR3 is TGTGCCAGCAGCCCAACAGGGTTCTACGAGCAGTACTTC. Protein product: CASSPTGFYEQYF.

The chain couples TRBV28 to TRBJ2-1; 7 nucleotides align to TRBD2. This CDR3 has 20 amino acids. V gave up 6 bases and J gave up 1 base; unmatched junction bases: 21. Germline V gives CDR1 MDHEN, CDR2 SYDVKM. The CDR3 loop is CASSSAGLAGAGWSYNEQFF. As DNA, the CDR3 is TGTGCCAGCAGCTCCGCCGGCCTGGCGGGAGCTGGGTGGTCCTACAATGAGCAGTTCTTC.

The chain joins TRBV14 to TRBJ1-2; D gene ambiguous. This CDR3 contains 13 residues. Germline CDR1 SGHDN, CDR2 FVKESK. Trimming pared 1 base from V and 7 bases from J, leaving 10 bases between. CDR3 sequence reads: CASSQVRFGGYTF. The CDR3 nucleotides are TGTGCCAGCAGCCAAGTCAGGTTTGGTGGCTACACCTTC.

The V call is TRBV6-1, the J call TRBJ2-1; TRBD2 matches 7 bases. Germline loops: CDR1 MNHNS, CDR2 SASEGT. This CDR3 is built from 13 residues. V lost 7 bases to trimming and J lost 6 bases; unmatched junction nucleotides: 6. The CDR3 nucleotides read TGTGCCAGCACCGGACTAGTTTTCAATGAGCAGTTCTTC. Translation gives CASTGLVFNEQFF.

Details on this clone: This may come from a read error, since a much larger clone is one base off. The chain uses TRBV7-2 and TRBJ1-1; D is unresolved. Deletions cut 2 bases from V and 1 base from J, with 5 bases between. The CDR3 has 13 residues. Germline-derived CDR1 and CDR2 are SGHTA and FQGNSA. The CDR3 DNA reads as TGTGCCAGCAGCTTACGGGAGAACACTGAAGCTTTCTTT. Translating gives CASSLRENTEAFF. Using reference TRBV7-2 and TRBJ1-1 for the parts outside the CDR3, the full variable domain is GAGVSQSPSNKVTEKGKDVELRCDPISGHTALYWYRQSLGQGLEFLIYFQGNSAPDKSGLPSDRFSAERTGGSVSTLTIQRTQQEDSAVYLCASSLRENTEAFFGQGTRLTVV.

The rearrangement uses TRBV27 and TRBJ2-1; 7 bases line up with TRBD2. Losses at the gene ends were 7 bases for V and 2 bases for J; bases not matched to a gene: 2. This CDR3 region has 13 residues. Looked up from germline, CDR1 is MNHEY and CDR2 is SMNVEV (reference sequence). The CDR3 protein is CASIGRPYNEQFF. CDR3 sequence (DNA): TGTGCCAGCATCGGGAGGCCCTACAATGAGCAGTTCTTC.

A note on this clone: Other DNA sequences of this sample code for an identical CDR3. The CDR3 sequence is CASSLSGDSYEQYF. In DNA, the CDR3 is TGCGCCAGCAGCTTGTCAGGCGACTCCTACGAGCAGTACTTC. This chain links TRBV5-1 with TRBJ2-7; D gene unclear. Germline lookup yields CDR1 SGHRS and CDR2 YFSETQ. The V gene lost 1 base and the J gene lost 0 bases, with 8 bases spanning the gap. The CDR3 extends over 14 amino acids.

This clone was counted a single time. The V gene is TRBV7-2, the J gene TRBJ2-1; D gene uncertain. Germline V gives CDR1 SGHTA, CDR2 FQGNSA. This CDR3 has 16 residues. Trimming removed 5 bases at V and 6 bases at J, with 20 bases between. CDR3 DNA: TGTGCCAGCAGCCCAGGTGTCAATCTCCTATTCAATGAGCAGTTCTTC. Amino acid sequence: CASSPGVNLLFNEQFF.

V usage is TRBV29-1 and J usage is TRBJ1-4; D ambiguous. Germline V lookup: CDR1 SQVTM, CDR2 ANQGSEA. This CDR3 is built from 13 residues. The germline V and J ends were trimmed by 6 bases and 0 bases, with 8 bases remaining between them. CDR3 bases: TGCAGCGTAAAGGCCTCAACTAATGAAAAACTGTTTTTT. The encoded protein is CSVKASTNEKLFF.